The 18 T cell receptor beta chains below all came from one sample that was sequenced in a study of glioma-infiltrating T cells. Amplification of TCR alpha and beta CDR3 regions from RNA used iRepertoire nested multiplex PCR. TCRdb passed the multiplex PCR reads through MiXCR, listing each CDR3 protein once. The repertoire holds roughly 200,000 distinct CDR3 sequences, with about 40% as singletons. Sequencing input: glioma tissue, nonneoplastic brain tissue, or PBMCs (not recorded which). The source is a human donor with low-grade glioma or glioblastoma, undergoing nonglioma brain surgery, or in good health (not recorded which).

As regards this clonotype: A junction boundary mismatches the germline segment, possibly from a read error. The chain has TRBV6-9 and TRBJ2-6; D ambiguous. The CDR3 covers 14 residues. The germline gives CDR1 MNHGY, CDR2 SVAAGI. The CDR3 nucleotides read TGTGCCAGCAGTTACCTCTCTGTGGCCAACGTCCTGACTTTC. It encodes CASSYLSVANVLTF.

As regards this clonotype: A much larger clone lies one base from this, so it may be a read error. V is TRBV3-1 and J is TRBJ1-5; D is ambiguous. CDR3 length: 13 amino acids. CDR1 and CDR2 from the germline V gene are LGHDT and YNNKEL (reference sequence). Trimming removed 2 bases at V and 4 bases at J, with 6 bases between. The CDR3 reads CASSQHTNQPQHF. CDR3 bases: TGTGCCAGCAGCCAACACACAAATCAGCCCCAGCATTTT.

This clonotype has a count of ten or more. The chain combines TRBV6-1 with TRBJ2-5, with 8 bases matching TRBD2. This CDR3 spans 15 amino acids. CDR1 and CDR2 (germline): MNHNS, SASEGT. Trimming cost V 5 bases and J 1 base; bases outside gene matches: 6. The CDR3 DNA sequence: TGTGCCAGCAGTCGAGCGGGAGATCGCCAAGAGACCCAGTACTTC. This codes for CASSRAGDRQETQYF.

The CDR3: CSAPQAGMDEQFF. The CDR3, as DNA: TGCAGTGCTCCACAAGCGGGAATGGATGAGCAGTTCTTC. This sequence joins TRBV20-1 and TRBJ2-1, with 7 nucleotides matching TRBD2. After removal of 5 bases from V and 8 bases from J, the junction contained 9 bases not matched to a gene. Germline V gene lookup returns CDR1 DFQATT and CDR2 SNEGSKA (reference sequence). The CDR3 spans 13 residues.

This clonotype was seen repeatedly, ten times or more. A junction end diverges from the germline sequence, so it may reflect a read error. The chain employs TRBV4-1 and TRBJ2-7; D not certain. The CDR3 spans 14 residues. Germline assignment: CDR1 MGHRA and CDR2 YSYEKL. The CDR3 sequence: CASSKDERTYEQYF. The CDR3 bases are TGCGCCAGCAGCAAAGACGAGAGGACCTACGAGCAGTACTTC.

This clonotype was seen at least ten times. The gene calls are TRBV4-2 and TRBJ1-5; TRBD1 matches at 7 bases. This CDR3 comprises 14 residues. The trim removed 0 bases at V and 5 bases at J, leaving 1 base unmatched. CDR1 LGHNA and CDR2 YNFKEQ come from the germline V gene. CDR3 in amino acids: CASSQEQGDQPQHF. Here the CDR3 DNA reads TGTGCCAGCAGCCAAGAGCAGGGGGATCAGCCCCAGCATTTT.

The J gene is TRBJ2-4, the V gene TRBV20-1, with 10 bases identical to TRBD1. CDR1 is DFQATT and CDR2 is SNEGSKA in the germline V gene (reference sequence). V was pared by 4 bases and J by 0 bases, with 6 bases of the junction left unmatched. This CDR3 is 16 amino acids long. CDR3 sequence (DNA): TGCAGTGCTACTTGGGACAGGGGTGCAGCCAAAAACATTCAGTACTTC. Encoded protein: CSATWDRGAAKNIQYF.

About this clonotype itself: A much bigger clone sits one base away, suggesting this may be a read error. This chain connects TRBV7-2 to TRBJ2-3; 8 nucleotides agree with TRBD2. Germline CDR1 is SGHTA and CDR2 is FQGNSA. The CDR3 extends over 15 amino acids. V lost 5 bases to trimming and J lost 5 bases; unmatched junction nucleotides: 9. The CDR3 spells CASSIQAGAKDTQYF. In nucleotides, the CDR3 is TGTGCCAGCAGCATCCAAGCGGGGGCGAAAGATACGCAGTATTTT.

This chain links TRBV5-1 with TRBJ2-7; 7 bases align to TRBD1. CDR1 and CDR2 from the germline V gene are SGHRS and YFSETQ. V shed 4 bases and J 2 bases; nucleotides not matched to a gene: 12. The CDR3 runs to 16 residues. CDR3 sequence (DNA): TGCGCCAGCAGCCGTTTCCTCCGGGACAGCACCTACGAGCAGTACTTC. Amino acids: CASSRFLRDSTYEQYF.

Of note for this clonotype: A much larger clone differs from this one at a single base, so this may be a read error. The genes are TRBV19 and TRBJ2-1; D remains ambiguous. The J call may be mistaken, given a closer DNA end match to TRBJ2-7. This CDR3 comprises 13 residues. Germline-derived CDR1 and CDR2 are LNHDA and SQIVND (reference sequence). As DNA, the CDR3 is TGTGCCAGTACTCTAGGGATTAACAATGAGCAGTACTTC. It is translated as CASTLGINNEQYF.

The chain recombines TRBV12-3 or TRBV12-4 with TRBJ2-7; no clear D. V shed 8 bases and J shed 6 bases, with 23 bases lying between them. There are 15 residues in the CDR3. CDR3 coding DNA: TGTGCCAGCGGGCCCCCTCTAGGAGAGACGGGCGAGCAGTACTTC. Residues: CASGPPLGETGEQYF.

The chain employs TRBV4-2 and TRBJ1-5, with 7 bases matching TRBD1. There are 17 residues in the CDR3. Germline trimming cut 3 bases from V and 0 bases from J; bases unmatched to any gene: 8. Per germline, CDR1 LGHNA and CDR2 YNFKEQ. The CDR3 is CASSHYRQGSSNQPQHF. CDR3 DNA sequence: TGTGCCAGCAGCCACTATAGACAGGGATCTAGCAATCAGCCCCAGCATTTT.

The sample holds many counts of this clonotype. The chain has TRBV28 and TRBJ2-2; D is uncertain. Germline loops: CDR1 MDHEN, CDR2 SYDVKM. This CDR3 has 13 residues. The V gene lost 3 bases and the J gene lost 1 base, with 3 bases spanning the gap. The DNA of the CDR3 is TGTGCCAGCAGTTTTAGGAACACCGGGGAGCTGTTTTTT. This translates into CASSFRNTGELFF.

This clonotype was found many times. The chain has TRBV6-1 and TRBJ2-1; possible D gene TRBD2, 6 bases. The CDR3 length is 13 residues. CDR1 is MNHNS, CDR2 SASEGT, per germline. V shed 7 bases and J shed 7 bases, with 14 bases lying between them. CDR3 coding DNA: TGTGCCAGCAAACCAGCGGGTAGTAATGAGCAGTTCTTC. It codes for CASKPAGSNEQFF.

Concerning this clonotype: A much more abundant neighbour one base away suggests this may be a read error. The chain recombines TRBV2 with TRBJ2-3; D not certain. CDR3 length: 15 amino acids. Germline V lookup: CDR1 SNHLY, CDR2 FYNNEI. In DNA form, the CDR3 reads TGTGCCAGCAGTGATCGAACACTCCGCACAGATAAGCAGTATTTT. Protein product: CASSDRTLRTDKQYF.

The gene calls are TRBV30 and TRBJ2-5; D assignment may be TRBD1 or TRBD2 (5 bases each). This CDR3 spans 14 amino acids. Trimming shortened V by 0 bases and J by 5 bases, and 13 bases separated the two germline ends. The germline V gene has CDR1 GTSNPN and CDR2 SVGIG (reference sequence). The CDR3 DNA is TGTGCCTGGAGTGTATGGGGGAGCGGTGAGACCCAGTACTTC. Its protein product is CAWSVWGSGETQYF. The variable domain in full, with the rest retrieved from reference TRBV30 and TRBJ2-5, is SQTIHQWPATLVQPVGSPLSLECTVEGTSNPNLYWYRQAAGRGLQLLFYSVGIGQISSEVPQNLSASRPQDRQFILSSKKLLLSDSGFYLCAWSVWGSGETQYFGPGTRLLVL.

This clonotype was recorded many times. The rearrangement joins TRBV7-2 to TRBJ2-3, with 10 positions matching TRBD2. The CDR3 spans 14 residues. Germline values: CDR1 SGHTA, CDR2 FQGNSA. J gave up 4 bases and V 5 bases, and 3 bases lay outside the gene matches. DNA of the CDR3: TGTGCCAGCAGCCTTAGCGGGAGGCCAGATACGCAGTATTTT. It is translated as CASSLSGRPDTQYF.

Comment on this clonotype: At one end, the junction sequence differs from germline, possibly due to a read error. The rearrangement links TRBV20-1 to TRBJ2-3; D gene ambiguous. Germline loops: CDR1 DFQATT, CDR2 SNEGSKA (reference sequence). The CDR3 is 13 residues long. The CDR3 DNA follows: TGCCGTGCCCACCCTCCGGGCCCAGATACGCAGTCTTTT. This translates into CRAHPPGPDTQSF.